These 17 T cell receptor beta chains originate from one sample sequenced in a study of blood T cell repertoires in COVID-19 (dated by TCRdb to 2020 to 2021). Library preparation was by the immunoSEQ multiplex PCR assay. Here the immuneACCESS table is served through TCRdb, limited to in-frame sequences with V and J called. Missing clones are a known gap in these copies; in checked studies unresolved V genes cover under half, and the rest lacks a known reason. Counted in this sample were fewer than 110,000 clones; approximately 90% of them appeared once. The ten largest make up approximately 6.2% of the sample. Sequenced input: peripheral blood. These receptors were obtained from a middle-aged man with active or convalescent COVID-19.

The V gene is TRBV10-3, the J gene TRBJ2-1; 10 bases are shared with TRBD2. Germline CDR1 ENHRY, CDR2 SYGVKD. The CDR3 is 15 residues long. J was trimmed by 8 bases and V by 7 bases; bases with no gene match: 11. For the CDR3, the DNA is TGTGCCATCAAGAGGGCTAGCGGGAGTATCGATGAGCAGTTCTTC. It is translated as CAIKRASGSIDEQFF.

The chain recombines TRBV19 with TRBJ1-2; 7 nucleotides align to TRBD1. The CDR3 loop spans 12 amino acids. V shed 6 bases and J 3 bases; nucleotides not matched to a gene: 1. The germline CDR1 and CDR2 sequences are LNHDA and SQIVND (reference sequence). Here the CDR3 reads CASSDRDYGYTF. In nucleotides, the CDR3 is TGTGCCAGTAGCGACAGGGACTATGGCTACACCTTC. The full variable domain, completed using reference TRBV19 and TRBJ1-2, is DGGITQSPKYLFRKEGQNVTLSCEQNLNHDAMYWYRQDPGQGLRLIYYSQIVNDFQKGDIAEGYSVSREKKESFPLTVTSAQKNPTAFYLCASSDRDYGYTFGSGTRLTVV.

This chain joins TRBV14 and TRBJ2-7, with 9 bases matching TRBD1. The CDR3 length is 14 residues. V dropped 2 bases and J dropped 6; count of bases not matched to a gene: 5. Germline V gene sequence: CDR1 SGHDN, CDR2 FVKESK. Written as DNA, the CDR3 is TGTGCCAGCAGCCAAAACAGGGGGCTATTCGAGCAGTACTTC. It translates to CASSQNRGLFEQYF.

This chain joins TRBV24-1 and TRBJ2-7; D may be TRBD2 (5 bases). The CDR3 sequence is 15 residues long. Trimming left V 6 bases short and J 2 bases short, with 16 bases between. CDR1 KGHDR and CDR2 SFDVKD come from the germline V gene. CDR3 nucleotides: TGTGCCACCAGTTCGGGAAAGGAGCAACCCTACGAGCAGTACTTC. As protein: CATSSGKEQPYEQYF.

The V gene is TRBV5-1, the J gene TRBJ2-7; the D gene is possibly TRBD2 (6 bases). Trimming removed 5 bases at V and 2 bases at J, with 11 bases between. This CDR3 has 13 amino acids. Germline V lookup: CDR1 SGHRS, CDR2 YFSETQ. CDR3 sequence: CASSPGGTYEQYF. DNA for the CDR3: TGCGCCAGCAGTCCTGGCGGGACCTACGAGCAGTACTTC.

The chain joins TRBV7-2 to TRBJ1-2; D is possibly TRBD1 (6 bases). CDR3 size: 14 residues. V was shortened by 1 base and J by 4 bases, with 10 bases between the two germline ends. Germline CDR1 SGHTA, CDR2 FQGNSA. In nucleotides, the CDR3 is TGTGCCAGCAGCTTAGTGGACAGCGCCTATGGCTACACCTTC. This encodes CASSLVDSAYGYTF.

This chain links TRBV10-3 with TRBJ1-1; tentative D call: TRBD1 (6 bases). The CDR3 totals 12 residues. Germline V gene sequence: CDR1 ENHRY, CDR2 SYGVKD. Trimming took 2 bases from V and 7 from J, leaving 8 bases between them. In DNA, the CDR3 is TGTGCCATCAGTGAGAGGGGGAGTGAAGCTTTCTTT. It codes for CAISERGSEAFF.

The rearrangement joins TRBV29-1 to TRBJ2-1; D unresolved. Germline V lookup: CDR1 SQVTM, CDR2 ANQGSEA. The CDR3 sequence is 12 residues long. The ends were cut back, 5 bases at V and 4 bases at J, with 9 bases in the middle. Here the CDR3 reads CSVQREYNEQFF. CDR3 bases: TGCAGCGTTCAACGAGAATACAATGAGCAGTTCTTC.

This clone ranks as medium-sized (0.01 to 0.1%). The genes are TRBV14 and TRBJ2-2; 7 bases are shared with TRBD1. Germline trimming cut 6 bases from V and 6 bases from J; bases unmatched to any gene: 4. Per the germline V gene, CDR1 is SGHDN and CDR2 is FVKESK. This CDR3 has 13 residues. CDR3 nucleotides: TGTGCCAGCAGGACAGGGTTGGCCGGGGAGCTGTTTTTT. This codes for CASRTGLAGELFF.

The chain combines TRBV9 with TRBJ2-2, with TRBD2 matching over 15 bases. The CDR3 loop spans 15 amino acids. Germline loops: CDR1 SGDLS, CDR2 YYNGEE. The J segment lost 10 bases and the V segment lost 3 bases, leaving 4 bases of the junction unmatched. The CDR3 loop is CASSGRTSGRAELFF. CDR3 DNA: TGTGCCAGCAGCGGACGGACTAGCGGGAGGGCGGAGCTGTTTTTT.

This sequence joins TRBV24-1 and TRBJ2-7; 8 nucleotides agree with TRBD1. Germline V CDR1 and CDR2: KGHDR, SFDVKD. The length of the CDR3 is 16 residues. The V gene end was trimmed by 0 bases and the J gene end by 4 bases; junction bases not matched to a gene: 7. The CDR3 coding sequence is TGTGCCACCAGTGATTTGCATAGGACAGGGTCGTACGAGCAGTACTTC. Its protein is CATSDLHRTGSYEQYF.

The CDR3 loop reads CASSPQVSSYEQYF. CDR3 nucleotide sequence: TGTGCCAGCAGCCCACAGGTTAGCTCCTACGAGCAGTACTTC. This chain connects TRBV11-2 to TRBJ2-7, with D possibly TRBD1 on 5 matching bases. The V gene's germline CDR1 is SGHAT and CDR2 FQNNGV. The CDR3 sequence is 14 residues long. Trimming removed 5 bases at V and 0 bases at J, with 11 bases between.

The genes are TRBV27 and TRBJ2-1; 12 bases are shared with TRBD2. J gave up 8 bases and V 5 bases, and 10 bases lay outside the gene matches. This CDR3 region has 16 residues. CDR1 and CDR2 (germline): MNHEY, SMNVEV (reference sequence). The CDR3 is CASSPGLAGQGDEQFF. The CDR3 DNA follows: TGTGCCAGCAGTCCCGGACTAGCGGGACAAGGGGATGAGCAGTTCTTC.

This clone is a singleton in its sample. The rearrangement uses TRBV19 and TRBJ1-2, with TRBD1 matching 10 bases. V lost 10 bases, J lost 7 bases, and 12 bases stayed unmatched. This CDR3 has 14 amino acids. The germline gives CDR1 LNHDA, CDR2 SQIVND (reference sequence). CDR3 nucleotides: TGTGCCACCGAGGCTGACAGGGGGCGGGGTGGCTACACCTTC. It codes for CATEADRGRGGYTF.

This chain joins TRBV6-2 or TRBV6-3 and TRBJ2-3, with 9 positions matching TRBD2. The CDR3 sequence is 16 residues long. V shed 6 bases, J shed 4 bases, and the junction held 11 bases outside the gene matches. CDR1 is MNHEY, CDR2 SVGEGT, per germline. CDR3 DNA sequence: TGTGCCAGCAGCCAAATGGCTAGCGGGAACGCAGATACGCAGTATTTT. This codes for CASSQMASGNADTQYF.

V gene TRBV7-9 combines with J gene TRBJ2-5; D is unclear. The CDR3 consists of 15 residues. The V gene lost 3 bases and the J gene lost 5 bases, with 16 bases spanning the gap. CDR1 is SEHNR, CDR2 FQNEAQ, per germline (reference sequence). CDR3 in amino acids: CASSFAASMPETQYF. CDR3 DNA: TGTGCCAGCAGCTTCGCGGCTAGTATGCCGGAGACCCAGTACTTC.

In its sample, this clone was seen a few times. The rearrangement joins TRBV19 to TRBJ1-2; D is perhaps TRBD1 (5 bases). From germline, CDR1 is LNHDA and CDR2 SQIVND (reference sequence). V was shortened by 7 bases and J by 4 bases, with 13 bases between the two germline ends. The CDR3 contains 13 residues. The CDR3 bases are TGTGCCAGTACCCCGACAGACCTCTATGGCTACACCTTC. Its protein product is CASTPTDLYGYTF.